This T cell receptor beta chain stems from a study of OX40 agonist ivuxolimab in advanced cancers. This table comes from immunoSEQ multiplex PCR, and its TCRdb copy is limited to in-frame clones, with some not included. The profile shows about 83,000 clones, 91% of them singletons. Trimming cost V 5 bases and J 5 bases, with 4 bases left between them. Germline CDR1 is SEHNR and CDR2 is FQNEAQ (reference sequence). CDR3 length: 11 residues. This TCR derives from an adult with an advanced solid tumor such as melanoma, head and neck, liver or kidney cancer. The J gene is TRBJ1-3, the V gene TRBV7-9; D uncertain. The sample here was CD4+ or CD8+ T cells sorted from blood, taken in a trial of the OX40 agonist ivuxolimab. The CDR3, as DNA: TGTGCCAGCAGCCCCCGAAACACCATATATTTT. Its translation: CASSPRNTIYF.